A selection of T cell receptor beta chains follows, all from one sample in a study of cytomegalovirus exposure and HLA in healthy donors. Profiled with immunoSEQ multiplex PCR; TCRdb holds only in-frame clones, not every one. The sample yields 140,000 to 150,000 clones, 65% to 85% seen once. Sequencing used PBMCs. All receptors come from a young man in good health and CMV-seronegative. Both conserved end residues are part of each CDR3. D genes are given only for firm matches. For some rows the clone size is stated as once, few or many, or as a class when expanded; others skip it.

v_gene	abundance	d_gene	j_gene	CDR3nt	CDR3aa
TRBV5-1	.	.	TRBJ2-3	TGCGCCAGCAGCCTGAGGGGGACCACAGATACGCAGTATTTT	CASSLRGTTDTQYF
TRBV12-5	.	.	TRBJ1-1	TGTGCTAGTGGTTTGGTTACCCACCGGGGGAACACTGAAGCTTTCTTT	CASGLVTHRGNTEAFF
TRBV4-1	once	TRBD1	TRBJ1-5	TGCGCCAGCAGCCAGGGACAGGGTGATCAGCCCCAGCATTTT	CASSQGQGDQPQHF
TRBV6-6	.	.	TRBJ1-1	TGTGCCAGCAGTTATGGCGACACCCTAACTGAAGCTTTCTTT	CASSYGDTLTEAFF
TRBV5-1	.	.	TRBJ2-7	TGCGCCAGCAGCTTGGCAACAGGCACGGTCTACGAGCAGTACTTC	CASSLATGTVYEQYF
TRBV2	.	TRBD1	TRBJ1-4	TGTGCCAGCAGTGGGACAGGGGCCCCTAATGAAAAACTGTTTTTT	CASSGTGAPNEKLFF
TRBV2	.	TRBD1	TRBJ1-2	TGTGCCAGCAGTCGGGACAGTAACTATGGCTACACCTTC	CASSRDSNYGYTF
TRBV10-3	.	TRBD2	TRBJ2-1	TGTGCCATCAGTGAGAACAGGGGTGCAGGAGCGGGGGGTTCCTACAATGAGCAGTTCTTC	CAISENRGAGAGGSYNEQFF
TRBV7-9	.	.	TRBJ1-6	TGTTCCAGCAGCACCATGACAGGCAGTAGCTCCTATAATTCACCCCTCCACTTT	CSSSTMTGSSSYNSPLHF
TRBV6-4	.	TRBD2	TRBJ2-1	TGTGCCAGCAGTGAAGCTAGCGGGAGAGGTAATGAGCAGTTCTTC	CASSEASGRGNEQFF
TRBV18	.	.	TRBJ1-2	TGTGCCAGCTCACCATTCCGGGGTGATGGCTACACCTTC	CASSPFRGDGYTF
TRBV5-6	.	TRBD1	TRBJ1-2	TGTGCCAGCAGCTTACTAGACAGGGGGGCCTATGGCTACACCTTC	CASSLLDRGAYGYTF
TRBV27	.	.	TRBJ2-5	TGTGCCAGCAGTCCTACCCTCTCCCTAGAGACCCAGTACTTC	CASSPTLSLETQYF
TRBV5-4	.	.	TRBJ2-7	TGTGCCAGCAGCTCTCAACAGGGTTACGAGCAGTACTTC	CASSSQQGYEQYF
TRBV5-6	few	TRBD2	TRBJ2-1	TGTGCCAGCAGCTTGGCGGGACTAGCCGACAATGAGCAGTTCTTC	CASSLAGLADNEQFF
TRBV6-5	.	.	TRBJ1-4	TGTGCCAGCAGTTTAATCGCGTCTAAGGGGGAACTGTTTTTT	CASSLIASKGELFF
TRBV27	.	.	TRBJ2-3	TGTGCCAGCAGGTCTCAGGCTACGCAGTATTTT	CASRSQATQYF
TRBV23-1	.	.	TRBJ2-7	TGCGCCAGAGTCCCGGGACAAGGACGCTACGAGCAGTACTTC	CARVPGQGRYEQYF
TRBV19	.	.	TRBJ1-5	TGTGCCAGTAGCCGAGTGAATCAGCCCCAGCATTTT	CASSRVNQPQHF
TRBV25-1	.	.	TRBJ2-7	TGTGCCAGCCAAACACCAAGCTCCTACGAGCAGTACTTC	CASQTPSSYEQYF
TRBV29-1	.	TRBD1	TRBJ2-6	TGCAGCGTTGCAGGGGGTGGTGGGGCCAACGGCCTGACTTTC	CSVAGGGGANGLTF
TRBV4-2	.	.	TRBJ2-7	TGTGCCAGCAGCCAAGTAGCGGAGGCCAGCTCCTACGAGCAGTACTTC	CASSQVAEASSYEQYF
TRBV28	.	.	TRBJ1-1	TGTGCCAGCAGTTCCTCAGACGGGGGGGCGCGCAGAAAAGCTTTCTTT	CASSSSDGGARRKAFF
TRBV5-5	.	.	TRBJ1-2	TGTGCCAGCAGCTTGGGCGGGAGAGACTATGGCTACACCTTC	CASSLGGRDYGYTF
TRBV5-4	.	TRBD1	TRBJ1-2	TGTGCCAGCAGCTTGGGGGACAGGGATAACTATGGCTACACCTTC	CASSLGDRDNYGYTF
TRBV9	.	.	TRBJ2-3	TGTGCCAGCAGCCTAAGCACAGATACGCAGTATTTT	CASSLSTDTQYF
TRBV11-3	.	TRBD2	TRBJ2-5	TGTGCCAGCAGCTTAGGGCATAGCGGGGAGACCCAGTACTTC	CASSLGHSGETQYF
TRBV10-3	.	TRBD2	TRBJ2-7	TGTGCCATCAGTGAGTCTAGCGGGAGGGCCCACGAGCAGTACTTC	CAISESSGRAHEQYF
TRBV7-2	.	.	TRBJ2-3	TGTGCCAGCAGCCCGGACTACCTTAGCACAGATACGCAGTATTTT	CASSPDYLSTDTQYF
TRBV30	.	TRBD1	TRBJ1-5	TGTGCCTGGAGTAACCCAGGGGGGTGGAATCAGCCCCAGCATTTT	CAWSNPGGWNQPQHF
TRBV5-5	.	.	TRBJ1-5	TGTGCCAGCAGCCCGGATGGGACACCTGATCAGCCCCAGCATTTT	CASSPDGTPDQPQHF
TRBV6-5	.	.	TRBJ2-7	TGTGCCAGCTCGACGCGGGTCGAGCAGTACTTC	CASSTRVEQYF
TRBV27	.	TRBD1	TRBJ1-1	TGTGCCAGCAGGAAGGACAGGAGAGGGACGAACACTGAAGCTTTCTTT	CASRKDRRGTNTEAFF
TRBV19	.	TRBD2	TRBJ2-5	TGTGCCAGTAGTAATGGAGCGGGAGGCATCCAAGAGACCCAGTACTTC	CASSNGAGGIQETQYF
TRBV29-1	.	.	TRBJ1-2	TGCAGCGTAAGAGACTGGGTCTATGGCTACACCTTC	CSVRDWVYGYTF
TRBV2	.	TRBD2	TRBJ2-1	TGTGCCAGCAGTGTCCGACTAGCGGGAGGGAATGAGCAGTTCTTC	CASSVRLAGGNEQFF
TRBV4-2	few	TRBD1	TRBJ1-5	TGTGCCAGCAGCCAAGACGGGACAGGGAATCAGCCCCAGCATTTT	CASSQDGTGNQPQHF
TRBV15	.	TRBD2	TRBJ2-7	TGTGCCACCAGCATGAGTAGAGCAGGGAGGGAGTACTTC	CATSMSRAGREYF
TRBV18	once	.	TRBJ1-1	TGTGCCAGCTCGTCGGACAGACTAAACACTGAAGCTTTCTTT	CASSSDRLNTEAFF
TRBV6-1	.	TRBD1	TRBJ1-1	TGTGCCAGCTGCTCAGGGGGCCGGACTGAAGCTTTCTTT	CASCSGGRTEAFF
TRBV7-8	few	TRBD1	TRBJ2-2	TGTGCCAGCAGCCGTCCAGGGGGCGCAGCCAGCGGGGAGCTGTTTTTT	CASSRPGGAASGELFF
TRBV27	.	TRBD2	TRBJ2-1	TGTGCCAGCAGTTTAAGGCTAGCGGGATACGAGAGGGGTGAGCAGTTCTTC	CASSLRLAGYERGEQFF
TRBV7-8	.	TRBD2	TRBJ2-1	TGTGCCAGCAGCTACCCCAGACTAGGGGAGGGCTCCTACAATGAGCAGTTCTTC	CASSYPRLGEGSYNEQFF
TRBV11-2	.	.	TRBJ2-1	TGTGCCAGCAGTGACTCTAACGTAGCCCCAGGGGAGCAGTTCTTC	CASSDSNVAPGEQFF
TRBV7-8	.	TRBD2	TRBJ2-5	TGTGCCAGCGAGGGAAGACTAGCGGGGTCTCAAGAGACCCAGTACTTC	CASEGRLAGSQETQYF
TRBV30	.	.	TRBJ2-1	TGTGCCTGGAGCATGGGTCCTAACGGGGAGCAGTTCTTC	CAWSMGPNGEQFF
TRBV9	.	TRBD2	TRBJ2-3	TGTGCCAGCAGCGCGCAGCGGGACAGCACAGATACGCAGTATTTT	CASSAQRDSTDTQYF
TRBV7-9	.	.	TRBJ2-3	TGTGCCAGCAAGCCCTCTAGCACAGATACGCAGTATTTT	CASKPSSTDTQYF
TRBV28	.	.	TRBJ1-3	TGTGCCAGCAGTAAAACTCCGGGAAACACCATATATTTT	CASSKTPGNTIYF
TRBV28	once	TRBD1	TRBJ1-2	TGTGCCAGCAGTTTAGGGACAGGGGGCTTAAAGGGCTACACCTTC	CASSLGTGGLKGYTF
TRBV29-1	.	.	TRBJ1-3	TGCAGCGTTGTTAGCTCTGGAAACACCATATATTTT	CSVVSSGNTIYF
TRBV11-2	.	.	TRBJ2-1	TGTGCCAGCAGCTTAGCTCATCGGACGGGGACCTACAATGAGCAGTTCTTC	CASSLAHRTGTYNEQFF
TRBV7-2	few	.	TRBJ2-3	TGTGCCAGCATTCTCAGCCGGACTGGCCCAACGCAGTATTTT	CASILSRTGPTQYF